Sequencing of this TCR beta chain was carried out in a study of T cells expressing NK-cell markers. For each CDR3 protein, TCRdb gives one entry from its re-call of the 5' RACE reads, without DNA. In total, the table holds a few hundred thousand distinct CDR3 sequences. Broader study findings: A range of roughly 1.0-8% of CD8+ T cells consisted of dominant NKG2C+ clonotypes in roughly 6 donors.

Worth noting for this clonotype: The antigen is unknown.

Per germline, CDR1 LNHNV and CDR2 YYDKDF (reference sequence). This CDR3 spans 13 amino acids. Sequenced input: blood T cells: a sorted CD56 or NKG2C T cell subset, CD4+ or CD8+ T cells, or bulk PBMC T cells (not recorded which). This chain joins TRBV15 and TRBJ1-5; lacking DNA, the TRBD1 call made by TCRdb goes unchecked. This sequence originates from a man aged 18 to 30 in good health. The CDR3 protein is CATETGSNQPQHF.